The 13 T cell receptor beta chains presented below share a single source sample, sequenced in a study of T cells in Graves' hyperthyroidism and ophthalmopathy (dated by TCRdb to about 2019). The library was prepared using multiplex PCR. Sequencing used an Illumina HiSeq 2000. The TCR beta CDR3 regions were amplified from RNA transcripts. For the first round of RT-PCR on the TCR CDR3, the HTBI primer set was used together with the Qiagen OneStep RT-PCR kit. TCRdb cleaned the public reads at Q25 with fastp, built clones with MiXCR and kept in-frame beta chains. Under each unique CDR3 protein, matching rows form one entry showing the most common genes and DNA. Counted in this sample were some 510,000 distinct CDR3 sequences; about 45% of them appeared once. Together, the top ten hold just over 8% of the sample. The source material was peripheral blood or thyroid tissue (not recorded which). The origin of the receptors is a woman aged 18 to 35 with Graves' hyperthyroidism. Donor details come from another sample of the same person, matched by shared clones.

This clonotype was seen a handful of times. CDR3 in DNA: TGTGCCAGCAGCTTAGGGACAACCGACACTGAAGCTTTCTTT. Its translation is CASSLGTTDTEAFF. The gene calls are TRBV7-3 and TRBJ1-1; D possibly corresponds to TRBD1 (6 bases). Germline CDR1 and CDR2: SGHTA and FQGTGA. The CDR3 has 14 residues. V gave up 2 bases and J gave up 3 bases, with 10 bases separating them.

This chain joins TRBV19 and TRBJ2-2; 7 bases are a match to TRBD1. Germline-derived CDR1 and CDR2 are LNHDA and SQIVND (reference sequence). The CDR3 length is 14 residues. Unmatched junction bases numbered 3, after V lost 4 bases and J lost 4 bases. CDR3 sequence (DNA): TGTGCCAGTAGTAATTACAGGGGCACCGGGGAGCTGTTTTTT. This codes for CASSNYRGTGELFF.

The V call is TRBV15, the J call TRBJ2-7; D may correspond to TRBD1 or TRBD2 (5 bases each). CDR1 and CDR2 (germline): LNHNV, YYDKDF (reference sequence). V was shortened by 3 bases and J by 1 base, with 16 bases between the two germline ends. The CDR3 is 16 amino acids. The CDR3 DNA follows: TGTGCCACCAGCAGCGAGGGACCGGGACCATCCTACGAGCAGTACTTC. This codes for CATSSEGPGPSYEQYF.

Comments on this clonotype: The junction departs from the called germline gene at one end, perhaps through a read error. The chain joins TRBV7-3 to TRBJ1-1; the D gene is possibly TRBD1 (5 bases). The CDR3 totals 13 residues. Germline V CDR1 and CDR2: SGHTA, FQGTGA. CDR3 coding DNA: TGTGCCAGCAGCTTAGCCAGGGAGGCTGAAGCTTTCTTC. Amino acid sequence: CASSLAREAEAFF.

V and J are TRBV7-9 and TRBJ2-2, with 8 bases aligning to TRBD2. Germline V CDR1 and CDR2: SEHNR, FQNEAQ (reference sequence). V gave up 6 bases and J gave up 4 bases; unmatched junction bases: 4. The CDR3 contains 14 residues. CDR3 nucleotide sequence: TGTGCCAGCAGTTACGGGACTAGCACCGGGGAGCTGTTTTTT. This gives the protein CASSYGTSTGELFF.

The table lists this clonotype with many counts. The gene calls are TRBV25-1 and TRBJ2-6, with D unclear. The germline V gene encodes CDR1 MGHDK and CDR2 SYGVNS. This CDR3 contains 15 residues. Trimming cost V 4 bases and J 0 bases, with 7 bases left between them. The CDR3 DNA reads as TGTGCCAGCAGTGGGAGCTTCTCTGGGGCCAACGTCCTGACTTTC. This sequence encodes CASSGSFSGANVLTF.

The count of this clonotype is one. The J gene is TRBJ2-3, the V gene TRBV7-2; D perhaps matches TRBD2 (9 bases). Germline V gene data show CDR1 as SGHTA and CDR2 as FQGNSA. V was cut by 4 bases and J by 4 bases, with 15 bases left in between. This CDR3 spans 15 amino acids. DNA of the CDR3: TGTGCCAGCAGCTGGACAGGGACTAGCTCAGATACGCAGTATTTT. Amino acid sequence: CASSWTGTSSDTQYF.

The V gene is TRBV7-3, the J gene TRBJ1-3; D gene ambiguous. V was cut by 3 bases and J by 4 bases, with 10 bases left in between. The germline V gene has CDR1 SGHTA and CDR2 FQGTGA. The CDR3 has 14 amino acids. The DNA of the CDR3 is TGTGCCAGCAGCTTGAGCGGGAGGGGAAACACCATATATTTT. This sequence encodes CASSLSGRGNTIYF.

DNA for the CDR3: TGCAGTGCTAGGTTGGGGGAGGAGCAGTTCTTC. Translating it yields CSARLGEEQFF. The chain joins TRBV20-1 to TRBJ2-7; either TRBD1 or TRBD2 may supply D (5 bases each). The tail of the sequence fits TRBJ2-1 better, so the J call may be wrong. In germline, CDR1 is DFQATT, CDR2 SNEGSKA (reference sequence). CDR3 size: 11 residues.

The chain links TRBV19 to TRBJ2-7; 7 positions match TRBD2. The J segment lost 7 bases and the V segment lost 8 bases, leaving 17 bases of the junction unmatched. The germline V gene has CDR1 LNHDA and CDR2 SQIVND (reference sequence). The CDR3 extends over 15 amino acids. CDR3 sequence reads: CASGGSDSSYNEQYF. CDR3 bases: TGTGCCAGTGGCGGGAGCGACTCCTCCTACAATGAGCAGTACTTC.

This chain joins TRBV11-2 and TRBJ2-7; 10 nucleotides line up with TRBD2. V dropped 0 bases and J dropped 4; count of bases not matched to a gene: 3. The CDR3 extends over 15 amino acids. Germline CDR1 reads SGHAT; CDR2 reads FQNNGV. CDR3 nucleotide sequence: TGTGCCAGCAGCTTAGAAGCGGGAGGGTTGTACGAGCAGTACTTC. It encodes CASSLEAGGLYEQYF.

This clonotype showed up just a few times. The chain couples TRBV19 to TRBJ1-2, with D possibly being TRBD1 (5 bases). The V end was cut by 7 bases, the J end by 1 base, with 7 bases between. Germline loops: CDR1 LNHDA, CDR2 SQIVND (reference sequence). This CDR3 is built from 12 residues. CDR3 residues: CASIGGNYGYTF. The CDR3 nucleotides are TGTGCCAGTATTGGGGGTAACTATGGCTACACCTTC. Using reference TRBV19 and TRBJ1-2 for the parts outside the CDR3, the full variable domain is DGGITQSPKYLFRKEGQNVTLSCEQNLNHDAMYWYRQDPGQGLRLIYYSQIVNDFQKGDIAEGYSVSREKKESFPLTVTSAQKNPTAFYLCASIGGNYGYTFGSGTRLTVV.

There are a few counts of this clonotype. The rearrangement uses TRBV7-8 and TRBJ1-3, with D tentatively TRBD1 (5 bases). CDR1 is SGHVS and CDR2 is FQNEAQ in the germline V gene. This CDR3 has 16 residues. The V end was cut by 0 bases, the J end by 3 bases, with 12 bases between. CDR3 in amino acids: CASSLAGGSSGNTIYF. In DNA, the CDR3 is TGTGCCAGCAGCTTAGCGGGGGGGTCAAGTGGAAACACCATATATTTT.